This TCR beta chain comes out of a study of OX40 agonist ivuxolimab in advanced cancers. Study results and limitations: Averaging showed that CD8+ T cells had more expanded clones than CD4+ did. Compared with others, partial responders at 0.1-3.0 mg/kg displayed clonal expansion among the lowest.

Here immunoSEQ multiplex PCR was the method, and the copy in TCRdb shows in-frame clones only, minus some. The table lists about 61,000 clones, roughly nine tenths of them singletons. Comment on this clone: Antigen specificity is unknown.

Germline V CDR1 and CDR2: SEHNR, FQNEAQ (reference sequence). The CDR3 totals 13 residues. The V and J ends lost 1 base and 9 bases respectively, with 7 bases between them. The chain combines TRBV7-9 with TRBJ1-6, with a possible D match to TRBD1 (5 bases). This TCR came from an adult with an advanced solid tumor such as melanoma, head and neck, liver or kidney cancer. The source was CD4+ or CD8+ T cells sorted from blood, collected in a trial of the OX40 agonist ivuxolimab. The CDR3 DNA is TGTGCCAGCAGCTTAGGGGGGGTTTCACCCCTCCACTTT. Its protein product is CASSLGGVSPLHF.